The next 17 T cell receptor beta chains were all read from a single sample in a study of T-cell reconstitution after alpha-beta-depleted transplantation in children. The TCRbeta library was prepared with unique molecular identifiers. TCRdb reprocessed the PCR reads with MiXCR, giving one entry per CDR3 protein. This sample has around 600,000 distinct CDR3 sequences, with around 17% found just once. The sample was PBMCs from the stem cell graft donor, taken from the stem cell graft. These receptors were obtained from a human donor who donated a stem cell graft to a child with acute myeloid leukemia.

This clonotype was counted many times. The chain joins TRBV12-3 or TRBV12-4 to TRBJ1-1, with D maybe TRBD1 (5 bases). The CDR3 runs to 12 residues. Trimming stripped 7 bases from V and 4 bases from J, with 10 bases between. The CDR3 loop reads CASTWGGTEAFF. CDR3 nucleotide sequence: TGTGCCAGCACCTGGGGGGGCACTGAAGCTTTCTTT.

The chain combines TRBV12-3 or TRBV12-4 with TRBJ2-2, with a weak D call TRBD2 (6 bases). This CDR3 has 15 amino acids. The V end lost 3 bases, the J end lost 3 bases, and 11 bases lay between the germline ends. The CDR3 region is CASSLEGSYTGELFF. The CDR3 nucleotides are TGTGCCAGCAGTTTGGAGGGAAGTTACACCGGGGAGCTGTTTTTT.

J is TRBJ2-1 and V is TRBV2, with D perhaps being TRBD1 or TRBD2 (6 bases each). The V end was cut by 3 bases, the J end by 2 bases, with 8 bases between. Germline V gives CDR1 SNHLY, CDR2 FYNNEI. CDR3 length equals 14 residues. As DNA, the CDR3 is TGTGCCAGCAGTGAGAGGGGGGCCTACAATGAGCAGTTCTTC. It encodes CASSERGAYNEQFF.

V and J are TRBV5-1 and TRBJ2-7; no firm D call. Trimming took 0 bases from V and 3 from J, leaving 7 bases between them. The CDR3 runs 13 residues. CDR1 SGHRS and CDR2 YFSETQ come from the germline V gene. This chain's CDR3 is CASSLDPGYEQYV. CDR3 DNA sequence: TGCGCCAGCAGCTTGGACCCTGGCTACGAGCAGTACGTC.

This clonotype was seen a handful of times. The chain combines TRBV5-6 with TRBJ1-4; the match to TRBD1 covers 9 bases. V gave up 4 bases and J gave up 5 bases; unmatched junction bases: 6. Germline CDR1 reads SGHDT; CDR2 reads YYEEEE. The CDR3 consists of 15 residues. CDR3 amino acids: CASSGTGGRNEKLFF. For the CDR3, the DNA is TGTGCCAGCAGCGGAACAGGGGGCCGGAATGAAAAACTGTTTTTT. Looking up the rest from reference TRBV5-6 and TRBJ1-4 gives the full variable domain: DAGVTQSPTHLIKTRGQQVTLRCSPKSGHDTVSWYQQALGQGPQFIFQYYEEEERQRGNFPDRFSGHQFPNYSSELNVNALLLGDSALYLCASSGTGGRNEKLFFGSGTQLSVL.

This clonotype was picked up a small number of times. V is TRBV29-1 and J is TRBJ2-7, with D possibly being TRBD1 (6 bases). V lost 1 base, J lost 3 bases, and 16 bases lay in between. This CDR3 has 15 residues. CDR1 is SQVTM, CDR2 ANQGSEA, per germline. The CDR3 DNA sequence: TGCAGCGTTGAAGGAGTAGAGGACAGTAGCTACGAGCAGTACTTC. Translation gives CSVEGVEDSSYEQYF.

Only a few counts were recorded for this clonotype. The V and J genes are TRBV5-6 and TRBJ1-5; 8 bases line up with TRBD1. The CDR3 runs 14 residues. V was pared by 8 bases and J by 0 bases, with 4 bases of the junction left unmatched. CDR1 SGHDT and CDR2 YYEEEE come from the germline V gene. The CDR3 is CASHRGGSNQPQHF. CDR3 nucleotides: TGTGCCAGTCACAGGGGGGGTAGCAATCAGCCCCAGCATTTT.

At least ten counts were recorded for this clonotype. This chain connects TRBV20-1 to TRBJ1-4; TRBD1 is a possible D gene (6 bases). CDR1 and CDR2 (germline): DFQATT, SNEGSKA (reference sequence). This CDR3 is 20 amino acids long. V was clipped by 0 bases and J by 5 bases, with 28 bases between them. This CDR3 reads CSARDPRNVYRERENEKLFF. The DNA for the CDR3 is TGCAGTGCTAGAGATCCCCGGAACGTATACAGGGAGAGGGAAAATGAAAAACTGTTTTTT.

The sample holds many counts of this clonotype. This sequence joins TRBV29-1 and TRBJ2-7, with TRBD1 matching 8 bases. This CDR3 has 13 amino acids. After removal of 5 bases from V and 0 bases from J, the junction contained 3 bases not matched to a gene. The germline gives CDR1 SQVTM, CDR2 ANQGSEA. CDR3 in amino acids: CSVRQGNSYEQYF. The CDR3 coding sequence is TGCAGCGTTCGACAGGGGAACTCCTACGAGCAGTACTTC.

This clonotype has at least ten counts. The chain recombines TRBV20-1 with TRBJ1-1; possible D gene TRBD1, 6 bases. Trimming took off 2 bases at V and 1 base at J, with 17 bases between the two ends. The V gene's germline CDR1 is DFQATT and CDR2 SNEGSKA (reference sequence). The CDR3 has 16 residues. The CDR3 protein is CSARPDRITGNTEAFF. In DNA form, the CDR3 reads TGCAGTGCTAGACCAGACAGGATCACCGGGAACACTGAAGCTTTCTTT.

This clonotype was recorded many times. This chain links TRBV20-1 with TRBJ2-4, with D tentatively TRBD1 (6 bases). Germline values: CDR1 DFQATT, CDR2 SNEGSKA (reference sequence). The CDR3 contains 15 residues. Trimming removed 5 bases from V and 1 base from J, with 15 bases in between. The chain's CDR3 is CSARPGDYAKNIQYF. The CDR3 DNA sequence: TGCAGTGCTCGTCCAGGGGATTACGCCAAAAACATTCAGTACTTC.

This clonotype was seen more than once but under ten times. This chain joins TRBV24-1 and TRBJ1-5; no clear D. Trimming removed 1 base at V and 0 bases at J, with 9 bases between. Germline V lookup: CDR1 KGHDR, CDR2 SFDVKD. The CDR3 is made up of 16 amino acids. CDR3 residues: CATSDFGQLSNQPQHF. The DNA of the CDR3 is TGTGCCACCAGTGATTTTGGTCAGCTTAGCAATCAGCCCCAGCATTTT.

This clonotype was recorded many times. The J gene is TRBJ1-1, the V gene TRBV20-1; the match to TRBD1 covers 8 bases. The J segment lost 10 bases and the V segment lost 0 bases, leaving 10 bases of the junction unmatched. The germline V gene encodes CDR1 DFQATT and CDR2 SNEGSKA (reference sequence). The length of the CDR3 is 14 residues. CDR3 residues: CSARDSGRGPRAFF. In DNA form, the CDR3 reads TGCAGTGCTAGAGATAGTGGCAGGGGGCCTAGAGCTTTCTTT.

Ten or more counts support this clonotype. The chain is built from TRBV12-3 or TRBV12-4 and TRBJ1-5, with 7 bases identical to TRBD1. The CDR3 is made up of 14 amino acids. The V gene end was trimmed by 7 bases and the J gene end by 3 bases; junction bases not matched to a gene: 6. As DNA, the CDR3 is TGTGCCAGCACCCGGGACAGCACCAATCAGCCCCAGCATTTT. Protein sequence: CASTRDSTNQPQHF.

This clonotype was seen a few times. This rearrangement joins TRBV12-3 or TRBV12-4 to TRBJ1-5, with D perhaps matching TRBD1 (5 bases). V was cut by 3 bases and J by 1 base, with 10 bases left in between. This CDR3 contains 15 residues. CDR3 nucleotides: TGTGCCAGCAGTTTTGCGGGGGAGAGCAATCAGCCCCAGCATTTT. It encodes CASSFAGESNQPQHF.

The chain links TRBV27 to TRBJ1-2; perhaps TRBD1 as D (5 bases). V lost 6 bases to trimming and J lost 4 bases, with 21 bases between them. The CDR3 runs 16 residues. In germline, CDR1 is MNHEY, CDR2 SMNVEV (reference sequence). DNA of the CDR3: TGTGCCAGCAGACCGAAAGGGCCGCTTAGGGGCTATGGCTACACCTTC. Amino acid sequence: CASRPKGPLRGYGYTF.

This clonotype appeared many times. V is TRBV5-1 and J is TRBJ1-2; 8 bases are a match to TRBD1. This CDR3 comprises 14 residues. J gave up 4 bases and V 4 bases, and 6 bases lay outside the gene matches. Germline V gives CDR1 SGHRS, CDR2 YFSETQ. This CDR3 reads CASSSRTGTYGYTF. CDR3 coding DNA: TGCGCCAGCAGCAGCCGGACAGGGACCTATGGCTACACCTTC.